The 25 T cell receptor beta chains listed next were all sequenced from one sample in a study of shared clonotypes between healthy human individuals. Only in-frame clones appear in the TCRdb table, and some are missing; sequencing was by immunoSEQ multiplex PCR. The data show under 2.5 million clones, with approximately 90% seen just once and around 0.4% held by the top ten. Material: naive CD4+ T cells from PBMCs. Subset in this sample: CD45RA+ positively selected. The receptors originated from a man aged 18 to 35 in good health. Some clones in this sample may be carry-over from other donors' samples.

The CDR3 sequence is CASSFSGRARETQYF. For the CDR3, the DNA is TGTGCCAGCAGCTTCAGCGGGAGGGCGAGGGAGACCCAGTACTTC. The chain recombines TRBV7-9 with TRBJ2-5, with TRBD2 matching 10 bases. Germline V gene data show CDR1 as SEHNR and CDR2 as FQNEAQ (reference sequence). This CDR3 region has 15 residues. The J segment lost 5 bases and the V segment lost 3 bases, leaving 6 bases of the junction unmatched.

The V gene is TRBV9, the J gene TRBJ2-5; 11 bases agree with TRBD1. The CDR3 spans 15 residues. Germline loops: CDR1 SGDLS, CDR2 YYNGEE. Trimming cost V 0 bases and J 4 bases; bases outside gene matches: 2. The CDR3 DNA reads as TGTGCCAGCAGCGTAGGAGGGACAGGGGGAGAGACCCAGTACTTC. As protein: CASSVGGTGGETQYF.

This clone was counted a single time. The genes are TRBV7-3 and TRBJ2-1; D remains ambiguous. Looked up from germline, CDR1 is SGHTA and CDR2 is FQGTGA. The V gene lost 5 bases and the J gene lost 2 bases, with 13 bases spanning the gap. CDR3 length equals 15 residues. This CDR3 reads CASSRSLDTYNEQFF. In DNA form, the CDR3 reads TGTGCCAGCAGCCGGAGCCTTGACACCTACAATGAGCAGTTCTTC.

CDR3 coding DNA: TGTGCCAGCAGCTCGGCCGGGACCTCGTACTACGAGCAGTACTTC. Translation gives CASSSAGTSYYEQYF. The V gene is TRBV5-5, the J gene TRBJ2-7; D possibly uses TRBD1 or TRBD2 (5 bases each). CDR3 length equals 15 residues. CDR1 and CDR2 (germline): SGHKS, YYEKEE (reference sequence). V lost 3 bases, J lost 3 bases, and 16 bases lay in between. Supplemented by reference TRBV5-5 and TRBJ2-7, the full variable domain reads DAGVTQSPTHLIKTRGQQVTLRCSPISGHKSVSWYQQVLGQGPQFIFQYYEKEERGRGNFPDRFSARQFPNYSSELNVNALLLGDSALYLCASSSAGTSYYEQYFGPGTRLTVT.

The rearrangement links TRBV7-6 to TRBJ1-5; D possibly corresponds to TRBD1 (6 bases). Germline lookup yields CDR1 SGHVS and CDR2 FNYEAQ. Trimming took 5 bases from V and 6 from J, leaving 29 bases between them. The CDR3 has 19 residues. CDR3 nucleotide sequence: TGTGCCAGCAGCCGCCGGTCGGTAGTCCAGGCAGGGGTCGGTCAGCCCCAGCATTTT. Residues: CASSRRSVVQAGVGQPQHF.

The V and J genes are TRBV5-1 and TRBJ2-5; no clear D gene. The CDR3 is 14 amino acids. In germline, CDR1 is SGHRS, CDR2 YFSETQ. The V gene lost 0 bases and the J gene lost 5 bases, with 11 bases spanning the gap. CDR3 in amino acids: CASSLGLSRETQYF. The CDR3 DNA reads TGCGCCAGCAGCTTGGGCCTGTCCAGGGAGACCCAGTACTTC. The full variable domain, with the rest looked up from reference TRBV5-1 and TRBJ2-5, is KAGVTQTPRYLIKTRGQQVTLSCSPISGHRSVSWYQQTPGQGLQFLFEYFSETQRNKGNFPGRFSGRQFSNSRSEMNVSTLELGDSALYLCASSLGLSRETQYFGPGTRLLVL.

The genes are TRBV12-5 and TRBJ1-1; 12 bases agree with TRBD1. After removal of 6 bases from V and 2 bases from J, the junction contained 13 bases not matched to a gene. The CDR3 has 18 residues. Germline V gene sequence: CDR1 LGHNT, CDR2 FRNRAP. CDR3 sequence: CASGNPIRDRGRNTEAFF. The CDR3 region has the DNA TGTGCTAGTGGCAACCCTATCCGGGACAGGGGGCGTAACACTGAAGCTTTCTTT.

In its sample, this clone was seen once. The gene calls are TRBV30 and TRBJ1-2; weak D call: TRBD1 (5 bases). Per the germline V gene, CDR1 is GTSNPN and CDR2 is SVGIG (reference sequence). The CDR3 has 11 amino acids. The V and J ends lost 0 bases and 10 bases respectively, with 9 bases between them. The CDR3 sequence is CAWSVAGDYTF. As DNA, the CDR3 is TGTGCCTGGAGTGTAGCGGGGGACTACACCTTC.

This clone has a single count. The chain couples TRBV2 to TRBJ2-7; no clear D. With 10 bases removed from V and 6 bases from J, the gap between germline ends came to 19 bases. Germline CDR1 and CDR2: SNHLY and FYNNEI. CDR3 length: 13 residues. The CDR3 DNA reads TGTGCCACTAGGTCATACCAACTGGGCGAGCAGTACTTC. This translates into CATRSYQLGEQYF.

This clone was recorded once. CDR3 nucleotide sequence: TGTGCCAGCAGCCAGGTGGGGGCCAAAAACATTCAGTACTTC. Translating it yields CASSQVGAKNIQYF. The chain combines TRBV7-2 with TRBJ2-4; D remains ambiguous. Trimming stripped 5 bases from V and 1 base from J, with 9 bases between. The length of the CDR3 is 14 residues. Germline CDR1 reads SGHTA; CDR2 reads FQGNSA.

This chain joins TRBV6-5 and TRBJ2-1; possibly TRBD2 for D (5 bases). Trimming cost V 6 bases and J 8 bases, with 11 bases left between them. CDR1 MNHEY and CDR2 SVGAGI come from the germline V gene. The CDR3 has 12 amino acids. The CDR3 sequence is CASRPTRDEQFF. The CDR3 nucleotides read TGTGCCAGCAGACCCACTAGGGATGAGCAGTTCTTC.

This chain uses TRBV10-1 with TRBJ1-4, with 9 bases aligning to TRBD1. V gave up 6 bases and J gave up 2 bases; unmatched junction bases: 7. From germline, CDR1 is WNHNN and CDR2 SYGVQD (reference sequence). The CDR3 has 16 residues. CDR3 sequence reads: CASSGGTGRTNEKLFF. In DNA form, the CDR3 reads TGCGCCAGCAGCGGGGGGACAGGGAGGACTAATGAAAAACTGTTTTTT.

The chain combines TRBV27 with TRBJ2-3, with D perhaps matching TRBD2 (5 bases). Trimming shortened V by 5 bases and J by 6 bases, and 12 bases separated the two germline ends. CDR3 size: 13 residues. Germline V CDR1 and CDR2: MNHEY, SMNVEV (reference sequence). CDR3 sequence reads: CASSVIEGDTQYF. For the CDR3, the DNA is TGTGCCAGCAGTGTTATCGAGGGCGATACGCAGTATTTT.

This rearrangement joins TRBV30 to TRBJ2-7; 8 nucleotides match TRBD1. CDR1 GTSNPN and CDR2 SVGIG come from the germline V gene (reference sequence). V shed 2 bases, J shed 9 bases, and the junction held 6 bases outside the gene matches. CDR3 length equals 12 residues. The CDR3 region is CAWSPRTGRQYF. The CDR3 DNA sequence: TGTGCCTGGAGTCCAAGGACAGGGAGGCAGTACTTC.

The chain joins TRBV6-4 to TRBJ2-7; D might be TRBD1 (7 bases). The CDR3 has 14 amino acids. Germline loops: CDR1 MRHNA, CDR2 SNTAGT. Trimming removed 6 bases from V and 2 bases from J, with 14 bases in between. DNA for the CDR3: TGTGCCAGCAGCCCCCAGGGGGGACCCTACGAGCAGTACTTC. Residues: CASSPQGGPYEQYF.

The genes are TRBV5-7 and TRBJ1-4, with D perhaps matching TRBD1 (5 bases). TRBV5-7 is treated as an ORF (open reading frame) with a function not yet certain. V was clipped by 5 bases and J by 4 bases, with 12 bases between them. The length of the CDR3 is 14 residues. The CDR3 here is CASSGDGINEKLFF. CDR3 coding DNA: TGTGCCAGCAGTGGGGACGGAATTAATGAAAAACTGTTTTTT.

The rearrangement uses TRBV19 and TRBJ2-3; D uncertain. The CDR3 runs to 13 residues. V lost 7 bases and J 0 bases, leaving 8 bases between the germline ends. The germline V gene has CDR1 LNHDA and CDR2 SQIVND (reference sequence). The CDR3, as DNA: TGTGCCAGTAACCCCCAAAGCACAGATACGCAGTATTTT. Translated, it gives CASNPQSTDTQYF.

The J gene is TRBJ1-5, the V gene TRBV30; no definite D call. CDR1 and CDR2 (germline): GTSNPN, SVGIG (reference sequence). Trimming removed 1 base at V and 1 base at J, with 5 bases between. CDR3 length equals 13 residues. CDR3 DNA: TGTGCCTGGAGTGCGGAGAGCAATCAGCCCCAGCATTTT. Amino acids: CAWSAESNQPQHF.

A note on this clone: The same CDR3 can be traced to other DNA sequences in this sample. Here the CDR3 reads CASSILSGANVLTF. Written as DNA, the CDR3 is TGTGCCAGTTCGATCCTCTCTGGGGCCAACGTCCTGACTTTC. The chain is built from TRBV19 and TRBJ2-6; D unresolved. CDR1 and CDR2 from the germline V gene are LNHDA and SQIVND (reference sequence). The CDR3 contains 14 residues. V lost 8 bases and J 0 bases, leaving 8 bases between the germline ends. Filled out from reference TRBV19 and TRBJ2-6, the complete variable domain reads DGGITQSPKYLFRKEGQNVTLSCEQNLNHDAMYWYRQDPGQGLRLIYYSQIVNDFQKGDIAEGYSVSREKKESFPLTVTSAQKNPTAFYLCASSILSGANVLTFGAGSRLTVL.

CDR3 region: CASSENWGNYGYTF. In nucleotides, the CDR3 is TGTGCCAGCAGTGAAAATTGGGGTAACTATGGCTACACCTTC. This chain uses TRBV6-1 with TRBJ1-2; no definite D call. Trimming took off 2 bases at V and 1 base at J, with 8 bases between the two ends. In germline, CDR1 is MNHNS, CDR2 SASEGT. This CDR3 region has 14 residues.

The chain recombines TRBV6-5 with TRBJ1-1; TRBD1 might be the D (6 bases). Germline V gene lookup returns CDR1 MNHEY and CDR2 SVGAGI. The V end was cut by 6 bases, the J end by 1 base, with 9 bases between. The length of the CDR3 is 13 residues. The CDR3 loop reads CASRDRPNTEAFF. The CDR3 coding sequence is TGTGCCAGCAGAGACAGGCCGAACACTGAAGCTTTCTTT.

V and J are TRBV5-4 and TRBJ2-1; the match to TRBD2 covers 9 bases. Unmatched junction bases numbered 7, after V lost 0 bases and J lost 9 bases. The CDR3 has 15 residues. Germline lookup yields CDR1 SGHNT and CDR2 YYREEE (reference sequence). The CDR3 region has the DNA TGTGCCAGCAGCTTGGTGTTAGCGGGAGTGGGTGAGCAGTTCTTC. Translation gives CASSLVLAGVGEQFF.

The chain recombines TRBV6-4 with TRBJ1-5; D unresolved. Germline V CDR1 and CDR2: MRHNA, SNTAGT. There are 13 residues in the CDR3. V lost 5 bases, J lost 4 bases, and 9 bases lay in between. In nucleotides, the CDR3 is TGTGCCAGCAGTCTTACGTGGAATCAGCCCCAGCATTTT. Translated, it gives CASSLTWNQPQHF.

CDR3 residues: CASSFGQGVYEQYF. In nucleotides, the CDR3 is TGTGCCAGCAGCTTTGGACAGGGGGTTTATGAGCAGTACTTC. The V and J genes are TRBV5-4 and TRBJ2-7; TRBD1 matches 10 bases. V lost 2 bases and J lost 7; bases outside the gene matches: 6. Germline lookup yields CDR1 SGHNT and CDR2 YYREEE (reference sequence). This CDR3 comprises 14 residues.

V usage is TRBV7-9 and J usage is TRBJ1-2; D possibly corresponds to TRBD1 (6 bases). V lost 1 base, J lost 8 bases, and 14 bases lay in between. CDR3 length: 14 residues. Per germline, CDR1 SEHNR and CDR2 FQNEAQ (reference sequence). In DNA, the CDR3 is TGTGCCAGCAGCTTAGACAGGGTACTGGTCGGCTACACCTTC. Amino acids: CASSLDRVLVGYTF. The full variable domain, its missing parts supplied by reference TRBV7-9 and TRBJ1-2, is DTGVSQNPRHKITKRGQNVTFRCDPISEHNRLYWYRQTLGQGPEFLTYFQNEAQLEKSRLLSDRFSAERPKGSFSTLEIQRTEQGDSAMYLCASSLDRVLVGYTFGSGTRLTVV.